The clone carrying this T cell receptor (beta chain) was found many times. This CDR3 has 17 residues. Trimming removed 0 bases from V and 7 bases from J; junction bases left unmatched: 11. In germline, CDR1 is SQVTM, CDR2 ANQGSEA. The sample comes from a study of T-cell reconstitution after alpha-beta-depleted transplantation in children. The authors prepared the TCRbeta library with unique molecular identifiers. Using its own MiXCR run on the PCR reads, TCRdb lists one record per CDR3 protein. This table holds 280,000 or so distinct CDR3 sequences, 11% found once. The chain joins TRBV29-1 to TRBJ2-3; 12 nucleotides align to TRBD2. The source was peripheral blood, collected 180 days after TCRalphabeta/CD19-depleted stem cell transplant. This clonotype was sampled from a male patient aged 2 to 9 who had a stem cell transplant for chronic granulomatous disease, so the T cells may come from the graft donor. The CDR3: CSVEDWTSGNGLNTQYF. The CDR3, as DNA: TGCAGCGTTGAAGATTGGACTAGCGGGAATGGTCTGAATACGCAGTATTTT.